These T cell receptor beta chains were read from a single sample in a study of patients and donors after allogeneic stem cell transplantation. Using its own MiXCR run on the RT-PCR reads, TCRdb lists one record per CDR3 protein. Of roughly 960,000 distinct CDR3 sequences in the sample, about a sixth were seen once. The source material was blood, either unsorted or a sorted T cell fraction (not recorded which). The receptors shown here come from a human donor who was either an allogeneic HSCT recipient or a stem cell or donor lymphocyte infusion donor (not recorded which). It is not recorded whose cells these are; they may come from a transplant donor. The CDR3 runs from the conserved cysteine through the conserved F or W. D genes are given only for firm matches. The size field is filled for only some rows; it gives once, few, many or a size class.

d_gene	v_gene	j_gene	abundance	CDR3aa	CDR3nt
-	TRBV11-3	TRBJ1-2	few	CASSLDRPDEEHTF	TGTGCCAGCAGCTTAGATCGACCGGACGAAGAACACACCTTC
TRBD1	TRBV2	TRBJ1-5	-	CASSLLETGTRNQPQHF	TGTGCCAGCAGTCTTCTTGAGACAGGGACAAGGAATCAGCCCCAGCATTTT
-	TRBV9	TRBJ2-5	-	CASSGLGAQETQYF	TGTGCCAGCAGCGGTTTGGGGGCCCAAGAGACCCAGTACTTC
TRBD2	TRBV12-3/TRBV12-4	TRBJ2-2	many	CASSLLAGNTGELFF	TGTGCCAGCAGTTTATTAGCGGGGAACACCGGGGAGCTGTTTTTT
TRBD2	TRBV5-1	TRBJ2-3	many	CASSGAGADTQYF	TGCGCCAGCAGCGGGGCGGGGGCAGATACGCAGTATTTT
TRBD2	TRBV3-1	TRBJ2-1	once	CASSQDIGLGNNEQFF	TGTGCCAGCAGCCAAGATATCGGACTAGGGAACAATGAGCAGTTCTTC
-	TRBV10-2	TRBJ2-7	once	CVSGWLPEYEQYF	TGCGTCAGCGGTTGGCTACCCGAATACGAGCAGTACTTC
TRBD2	TRBV14	TRBJ2-4	-	CASSREGLGNIQYF	TGTGCCAGCAGCCGTGAAGGACTAGGGAACATTCAGTACTTC
-	TRBV29-1	TRBJ1-1	-	CSVELSVATEAFF	TGCAGCGTTGAGTTATCAGTAGCCACTGAAGCTTTCTTT
TRBD2	TRBV28	TRBJ2-3	few	CASSYSGRSADTQYF	TGTGCCAGCAGCTATAGCGGGAGATCGGCAGATACGCAGTATTTT
-	TRBV11-2	TRBJ1-5	-	CASSLGTDVNNQPQHF	TGTGCCAGCAGCTTAGGGACTGATGTGAACAATCAGCCCCAGCATTTT
-	TRBV28	TRBJ1-6	few	CASSPSPVNSPLHF	TGTGCCAGCAGCCCCTCCCCGGTCAATTCACCCCTCCACTTT
-	TRBV12-3/TRBV12-4	TRBJ1-3	many	CASSLDGYSGNTIYF	TGTGCCAGCAGTTTAGACGGTTACTCTGGAAACACCATATATTTT
-	TRBV28	TRBJ1-6	-	CASSTLRVDLHF	TGTGCCAGCAGTACACTAAGGGTGGACCTCCACTTT
-	TRBV5-1	TRBJ1-1	-	CASSLAGHTEAFF	TGCGCCAGCAGCTTGGCCGGGCACACTGAAGCTTTCTTT
TRBD2	TRBV2	TRBJ2-1	-	CASSPNRLAREQFF	TGTGCCAGCAGCCCCAATCGACTAGCGAGGGAGCAGTTCTTC
TRBD1	TRBV7-9	TRBJ1-2	few	CASSRRDRGRGDYGYTF	TGTGCCAGCAGCCGCCGGGACAGGGGTCGGGGTGATTATGGCTACACCTTC
TRBD2	TRBV7-9	TRBJ2-1	-	CASSGEGPYNEQFF	TGTGCCAGCAGTGGGGAGGGACCCTACAATGAGCAGTTCTTC